What follows describes a single TCR beta chain. While infection was still active, Seattle patients were enrolled and then followed longitudinally. CDR1 and CDR2 from the germline V gene are MNHEY and SVGAGI. V was cut by 7 bases and J by 6 bases, with 15 bases left in between. The CDR3 length is 14 residues. The data were obtained in a study of blood T cell repertoires in COVID-19. Study-level background: From the United States, Italy and Spain came samples of acute and convalescent COVID-19.

Authors' analysis steps: Counts of nucleated cells, estimated from reference gene primer amplification, were obtained. The repertoire was sequenced with immunoSEQ multiplex PCR; TCRdb's copy has only in-frame clones and lacks some. Clone size and V and J calls were adopted from that table, with D and trimming inferred from the DNA. The sample carries 450,000 or so clones, over 85% recorded once. The chain links TRBV6-5 to TRBJ1-4, with D possibly TRBD1 on 5 matching bases. Material: peripheral blood. This TCR was recovered from a man between 18 and 35 years old with COVID-19, enrolled during active disease. The CDR3 sequence is CASNPKDSDEKLFF. The CDR3 nucleotides read TGTGCCAGCAATCCGAAAGACAGCGATGAAAAACTGTTTTTT.